This T cell receptor (beta chain) was recorded in a study of T-cell reconstitution after alpha-beta-depleted transplantation in children. Findings of the study overall: T-cell numbers and diversity, one year after transplant, stemmed largely from T cells that were newly produced. The origin of alpha-beta T cells about two months after transplant was reportedly several hundred expanded graft clones. Diversity of TCRbeta at day 60 was high in some patients, arising from surviving recipient T cells and thymic progenitors.

Worth noting for this clonotype: Its antigen is undetermined.

Preparation of the TCRbeta library used unique molecular identifiers. TCRdb re-called the PCR reads through MiXCR, storing one row per CDR3 protein. In the table there are about 250,000 distinct CDR3 sequences, roughly 25% of which are singletons. The CDR3 is made up of 13 amino acids. CDR1 is SQVTM, CDR2 ANQGSEA, per germline. The ends were cut back, 0 bases at V and 2 bases at J, with 7 bases in the middle. The receptor was derived from a female patient aged 2-15 years who had a stem cell transplant for congenital amegakaryocytic thrombocytopenia, so the T cells may come from the graft donor. The V and J genes are TRBV29-1 and TRBJ2-5; no clear D gene. This material consisted of PBMCs, mostly from graft donor cells, taken 360 days after TCRalphabeta/CD19-depleted stem cell transplant. For the CDR3, the DNA is TGCAGCGTTGAAGAGGCCAGGCAAGAGACCCAGTACTTC. As protein: CSVEEARQETQYF.